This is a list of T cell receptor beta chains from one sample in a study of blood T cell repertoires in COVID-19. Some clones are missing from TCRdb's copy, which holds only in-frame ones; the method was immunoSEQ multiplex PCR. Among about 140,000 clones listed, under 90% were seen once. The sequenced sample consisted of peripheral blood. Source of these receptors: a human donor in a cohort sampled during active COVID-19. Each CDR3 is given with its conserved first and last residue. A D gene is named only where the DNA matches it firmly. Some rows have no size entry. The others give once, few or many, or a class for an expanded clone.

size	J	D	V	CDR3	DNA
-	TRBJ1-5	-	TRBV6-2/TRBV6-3	CASSYAGNSNQPQHF	TGTGCCAGCAGTTACGCCGGTAATAGCAATCAGCCCCAGCATTTT
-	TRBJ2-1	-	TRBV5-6	CASSLIGGVYNEQFF	TGTGCCAGCAGCTTGATAGGGGGGGTCTACAATGAGCAGTTCTTC
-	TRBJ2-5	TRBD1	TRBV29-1	CSVGTGQETQYF	TGCAGCGTTGGGACAGGGCAAGAGACCCAGTACTTC
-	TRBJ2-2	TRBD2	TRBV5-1	CASSKSAGDAGELFF	TGCGCCAGCAGCAAGTCCGCGGGGGACGCCGGGGAGCTGTTTTTT
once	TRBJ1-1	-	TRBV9	CASSPWTGDTEAFF	TGTGCCAGCAGCCCCTGGACGGGAGACACTGAAGCTTTCTTT
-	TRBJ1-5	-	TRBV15	CATSREAGSSNQPQHF	TGTGCCACCAGCAGAGAGGCAGGTTCTAGCAATCAGCCCCAGCATTTT
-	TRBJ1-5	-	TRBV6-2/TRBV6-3	CASTPTGRSNQPQHF	TGTGCCAGCACCCCTACCGGGAGGTCCAATCAGCCCCAGCATTTT
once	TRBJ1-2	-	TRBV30	CAWRPYGTRLFNYGYTF	TGTGCCTGGAGACCCTACGGGACAAGACTCTTTAACTATGGCTACACCTTC
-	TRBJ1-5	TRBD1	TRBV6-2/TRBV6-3	CASSFLVEGAGRSNQPQHF	TGTGCCAGCAGTTTCCTAGTGGAGGGGGCAGGAAGGAGCAATCAGCCCCAGCATTTT
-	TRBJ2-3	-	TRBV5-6	CASSLDELTDTQYF	TGTGCCAGCAGCTTGGACGAACTCACAGATACGCAGTATTTT
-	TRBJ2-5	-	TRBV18	CASSPNRATGETQYF	TGTGCCAGCTCACCAAACAGGGCAACGGGGGAGACCCAGTACTTC
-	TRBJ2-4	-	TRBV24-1	CATSDGPAVQEREAKNIQYF	TGTGCCACCAGTGACGGCCCAGCGGTCCAGGAGCGCGAGGCCAAAAACATTCAGTACTTC
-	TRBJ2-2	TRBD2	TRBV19	CASSPRTSGGSGELFF	TGTGCCAGTAGTCCCAGGACTAGCGGGGGGTCCGGGGAGCTGTTTTTT
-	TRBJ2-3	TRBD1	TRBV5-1	CASSTMGQGARDTQYF	TGCGCCAGCAGCACAATGGGACAGGGGGCGCGGGATACGCAGTATTTT
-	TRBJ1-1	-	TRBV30	CAWNFGREAFF	TGTGCCTGGAACTTTGGCAGGGAAGCTTTCTTT
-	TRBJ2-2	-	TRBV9	CASSAPGVSGELFF	TGTGCCAGCAGCGCCCCAGGGGTATCCGGGGAGCTGTTTTTT
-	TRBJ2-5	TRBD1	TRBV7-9	CASSRTGVGETQYF	TGTGCCAGCAGCCGGACAGGAGTTGGGGAGACCCAGTACTTC
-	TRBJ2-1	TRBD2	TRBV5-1	CASSWSGVGEQFF	TGCGCCAGCAGCTGGAGCGGGGTCGGTGAGCAGTTCTTC
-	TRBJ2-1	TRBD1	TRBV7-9	CASTAGTARTSYNEQFF	TGTGCCAGCACCGCCGGGACAGCGAGAACCTCCTACAATGAGCAGTTCTTC
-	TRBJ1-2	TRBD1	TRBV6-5	CASRTGSYGYTF	TGTGCCAGCAGGACAGGGAGCTATGGCTACACCTTC
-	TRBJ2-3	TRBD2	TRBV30	CAWRDGTSGGWDTDTQYF	TGTGCCTGGAGGGACGGGACTAGCGGGGGGTGGGACACAGATACGCAGTATTTT
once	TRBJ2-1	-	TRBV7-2	CASSLDPAGPSNEQFF	TGTGCCAGCAGCTTAGATCCAGCAGGCCCCTCTAATGAGCAGTTCTTC
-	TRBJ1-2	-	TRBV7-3	CASSPSAGSGYTF	TGTGCCAGCAGCCCGAGTGCAGGGTCTGGCTACACCTTC
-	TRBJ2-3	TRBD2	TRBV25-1	CASSGRGGGLDTQYF	TGTGCCAGCAGTGGTAGGGGCGGGGGGTTAGATACGCAGTATTTT
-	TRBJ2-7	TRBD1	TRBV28	CAASRGGQGPEEQYF	TGTGCCGCAAGCCGAGGAGGACAGGGGCCCGAGGAGCAGTACTTC
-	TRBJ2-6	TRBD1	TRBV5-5	CASSSGTGVTGANVLTF	TGTGCCAGCAGCTCCGGCACAGGGGTAACTGGGGCCAACGTCCTGACTTTC
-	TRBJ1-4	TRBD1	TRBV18	CASSQDRTNEKLFF	TGTGCCAGCTCACAGGACAGGACTAATGAAAAACTGTTTTTT
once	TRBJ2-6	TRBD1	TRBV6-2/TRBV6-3	CASSYRKGTGGAPGANVLTF	TGTGCCAGCAGTTACCGTAAAGGGACAGGGGGCGCCCCTGGGGCCAACGTCCTGACTTTC
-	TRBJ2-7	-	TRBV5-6	CASNFGNEQYF	TGTGCCAGCAACTTCGGGAACGAGCAGTACTTC
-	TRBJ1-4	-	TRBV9	CASSVDARDEKLFF	TGTGCCAGCAGCGTAGACGCTCGGGATGAAAAACTGTTTTTT
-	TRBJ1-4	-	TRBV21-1	CASSKGRLQRTNEKLFF	TGTGCCAGCAGCAAAGGGAGGTTACAGAGGACTAATGAAAAACTGTTTTTT
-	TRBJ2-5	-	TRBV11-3	CASSLQGAGETQYF	TGTGCCAGCAGCCTACAGGGTGCCGGAGAGACCCAGTACTTC
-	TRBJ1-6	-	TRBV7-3	CASSLGLGNSPLHF	TGTGCCAGCAGCTTAGGGCTCGGTAATTCACCCCTCCACTTT
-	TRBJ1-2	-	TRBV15	CATSRDGGLTSANYGYTF	TGTGCCACCAGCAGAGATGGAGGCTTGACTTCAGCTAACTATGGCTACACCTTC
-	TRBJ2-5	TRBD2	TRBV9	CASSEGLAGTQYF	TGTGCCAGCAGCGAGGGACTAGCGGGGACCCAGTACTTC
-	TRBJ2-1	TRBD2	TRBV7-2	CASSLEGAQRGGLPQFF	TGTGCCAGCAGCTTAGAAGGTGCCCAGCGGGGGGGATTACCTCAGTTCTTC
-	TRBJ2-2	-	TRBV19	CASSPRQGDTGELFF	TGTGCCAGTAGCCCGAGGCAGGGTGATACCGGGGAGCTGTTTTTT
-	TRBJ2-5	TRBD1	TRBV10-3	CAIRADRAGETQYF	TGTGCCATCAGGGCGGACAGGGCGGGGGAGACCCAGTACTTC
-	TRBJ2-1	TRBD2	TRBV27	CASSLTPKFGGALYNEQFF	TGTGCCAGCAGTCTAACCCCCAAGTTCGGGGGGGCGTTATACAATGAGCAGTTCTTC
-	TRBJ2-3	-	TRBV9	CASSVNWQDGNTQYF	TGTGCCAGCAGCGTAAACTGGCAGGACGGGAATACGCAGTATTTT
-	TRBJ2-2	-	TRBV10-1	CANNGLALNTGELFF	TGCGCCAACAATGGACTGGCCCTGAACACCGGGGAGCTGTTTTTT
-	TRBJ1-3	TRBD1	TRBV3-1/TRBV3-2	CASSQELLRGTDRVSGNTIYF	TGTGCCAGCAGCCAAGAGCTACTAAGGGGGACAGACAGGGTCTCTGGAAACACCATATATTTT
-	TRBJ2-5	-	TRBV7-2	CASSLAGGPWETQYF	TGTGCCAGCAGCTTAGCGGGGGGGCCGTGGGAGACCCAGTACTTC
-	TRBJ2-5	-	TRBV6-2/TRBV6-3	CASSYGGVLQETQYF	TGTGCCAGCAGTTATGGCGGAGTACTCCAAGAGACCCAGTACTTC
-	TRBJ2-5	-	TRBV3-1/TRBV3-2	CASSQEDYQETQYF	TGTGCCAGCAGCCAAGAGGACTATCAAGAGACCCAGTACTTC
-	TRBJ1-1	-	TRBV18	CASSPFQGGTNTEAFF	TGTGCCAGCTCACCATTCCAGGGAGGCACGAACACTGAAGCTTTCTTT
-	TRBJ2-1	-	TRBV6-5	CASKPPGDYNEQFF	TGTGCCAGCAAGCCCCCGGGGGACTACAATGAGCAGTTCTTC
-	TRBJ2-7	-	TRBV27	CASSLNLGVTYEQYF	TGTGCCAGCAGTCTCAACCTCGGGGTCACCTACGAGCAGTACTTC
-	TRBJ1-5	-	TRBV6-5	CASSPQGGSQPQHF	TGTGCCAGCAGCCCACAGGGAGGGAGTCAGCCCCAGCATTTT
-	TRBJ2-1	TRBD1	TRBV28	CASSPGTAPTQINNEQFF	TGTGCCAGCAGTCCCGGGACAGCGCCCACCCAGATAAACAATGAGCAGTTCTTC
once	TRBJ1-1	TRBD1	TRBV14	CASSQGQGVNTEAFF	TGTGCCAGCAGCCAAGGACAGGGGGTGAACACTGAAGCTTTCTTT
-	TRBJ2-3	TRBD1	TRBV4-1	CASSRTGTGDTDTQYF	TGCGCCAGCAGCCGAACCGGGACAGGAGACACAGATACGCAGTATTTT
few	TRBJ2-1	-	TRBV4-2	CASSQETATYNEQFF	TGTGCCAGCAGCCAAGAGACAGCAACCTACAATGAGCAGTTCTTC
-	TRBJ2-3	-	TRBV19	CASSISGRDTQYF	TGTGCCAGTAGTATCAGCGGCAGGGATACGCAGTATTTT
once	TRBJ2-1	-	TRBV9	CASSAPRGSSYNEQFF	TGTGCCAGCAGCGCCCCGAGGGGGAGCTCCTACAATGAGCAGTTCTTC
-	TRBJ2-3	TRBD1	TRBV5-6	CASSPTGVGSDTQYF	TGTGCCAGCAGCCCGACAGGGGTTGGTTCAGATACGCAGTATTTT
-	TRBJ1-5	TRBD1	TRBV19	CASTPGQGAPSNQPQHF	TGTGCCAGTACCCCGGGACAGGGGGCGCCTAGCAATCAGCCCCAGCATTTT
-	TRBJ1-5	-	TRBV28	CASGLTGLSNQPQHF	TGTGCCAGCGGCCTAACAGGGCTGAGCAATCAGCCCCAGCATTTT
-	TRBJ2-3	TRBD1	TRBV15	CATSRGQGPDTQYF	TGTGCCACCAGCAGGGGACAGGGGCCAGATACGCAGTATTTT
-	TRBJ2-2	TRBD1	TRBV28	CASSAPGQGAGELFF	TGTGCCAGCAGTGCCCCGGGACAGGGGGCCGGGGAGCTGTTTTTT